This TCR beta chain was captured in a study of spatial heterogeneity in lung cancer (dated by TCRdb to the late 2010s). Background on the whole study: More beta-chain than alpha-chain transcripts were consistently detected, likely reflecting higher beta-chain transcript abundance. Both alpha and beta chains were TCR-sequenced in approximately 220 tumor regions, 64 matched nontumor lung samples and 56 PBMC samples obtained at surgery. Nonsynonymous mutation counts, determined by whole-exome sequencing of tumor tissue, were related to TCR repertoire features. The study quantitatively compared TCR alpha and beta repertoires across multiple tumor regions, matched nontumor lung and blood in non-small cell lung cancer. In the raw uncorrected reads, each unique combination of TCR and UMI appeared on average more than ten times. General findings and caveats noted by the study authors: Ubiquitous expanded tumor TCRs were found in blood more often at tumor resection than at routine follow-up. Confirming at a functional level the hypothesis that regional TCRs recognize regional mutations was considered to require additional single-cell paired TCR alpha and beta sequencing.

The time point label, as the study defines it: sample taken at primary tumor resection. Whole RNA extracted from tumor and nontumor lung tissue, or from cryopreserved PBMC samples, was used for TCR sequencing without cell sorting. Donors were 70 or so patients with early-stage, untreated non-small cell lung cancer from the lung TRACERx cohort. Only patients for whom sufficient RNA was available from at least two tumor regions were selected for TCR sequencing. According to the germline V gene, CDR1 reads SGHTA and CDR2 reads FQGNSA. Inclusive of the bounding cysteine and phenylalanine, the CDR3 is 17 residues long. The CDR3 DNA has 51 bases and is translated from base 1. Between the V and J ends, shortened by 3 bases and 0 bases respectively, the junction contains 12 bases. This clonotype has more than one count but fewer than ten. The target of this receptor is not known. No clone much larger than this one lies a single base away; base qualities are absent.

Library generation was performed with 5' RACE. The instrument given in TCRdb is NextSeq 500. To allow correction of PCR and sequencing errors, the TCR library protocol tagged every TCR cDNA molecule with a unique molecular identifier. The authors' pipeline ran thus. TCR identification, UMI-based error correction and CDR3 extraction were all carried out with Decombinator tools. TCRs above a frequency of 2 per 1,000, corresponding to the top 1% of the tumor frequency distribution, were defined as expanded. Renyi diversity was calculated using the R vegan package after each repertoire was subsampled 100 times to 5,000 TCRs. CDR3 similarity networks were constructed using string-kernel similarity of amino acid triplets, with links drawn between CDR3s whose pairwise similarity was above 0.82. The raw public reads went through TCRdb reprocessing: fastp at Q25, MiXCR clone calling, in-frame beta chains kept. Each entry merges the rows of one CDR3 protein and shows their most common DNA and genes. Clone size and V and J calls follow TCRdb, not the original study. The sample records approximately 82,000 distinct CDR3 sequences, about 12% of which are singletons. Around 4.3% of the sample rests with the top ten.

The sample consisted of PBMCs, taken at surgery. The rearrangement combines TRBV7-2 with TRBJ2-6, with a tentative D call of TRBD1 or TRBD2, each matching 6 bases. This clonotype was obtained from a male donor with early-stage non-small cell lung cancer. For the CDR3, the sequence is CASSFPGASSGANVLTF. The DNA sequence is TGTGCCAGCAGCTTTCCGGGGGCGAGCTCTGGGGCCAACGTCCTGACTTTC. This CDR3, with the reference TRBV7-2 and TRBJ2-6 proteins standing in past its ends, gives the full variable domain GAGVSQSPSNKVTEKGKDVELRCDPISGHTALYWYRQSLGQGLEFLIYFQGNSAPDKSGLPSDRFSAERTGGSVSTLTIQRTQQEDSAVYLCASSFPGASSGANVLTFGAGSRLTVL.